This TCR beta chain was identified during a study of technical replicates of blood from a few donors. V gave up 1 base and J gave up 0 bases, with 12 bases separating them. Germline CDR1 reads KGHSH; CDR2 reads LQKENI. CDR3 length: 16 amino acids. Measured with immunoSEQ multiplex PCR; TCRdb has only the in-frame clones, and not every one. The repertoire holds tens of thousands of clones, with around 93% as singletons. The chain joins TRBV18 to TRBJ1-1; no clear D gene. The sequencing sample was made of T cells isolated from PBMCs. The receptor was derived from a human donor in good health. CDR3 loop: CASSPRYSTLNTEAFF. The DNA of the CDR3 is TGTGCCAGCTCACCACGGTACAGCACCTTGAACACTGAAGCTTTCTTT.